This entry describes one T cell receptor beta chain. Its antigen specificity is not known. No clone much larger than this one lies a single base away; base qualities are absent. Instrument used: Illumina HiSeq 1500. TCRdb redid the processing of the public reads, applying fastp at Q25 and MiXCR, and retained in-frame beta chains. When rows share a CDR3 protein, they turn into one entry using the most common DNA and genes. The sample table lists 640,000 or so distinct CDR3 sequences, 33% of them with a count of one. 15% to 20% of the sample rests with the top ten. Explained via the paper, the treatment or condition label denotes: in vitro stimulation with specific CMV peptide epitopes to enrich CMV-specific T cells. CDR1 MGHRA and CDR2 YSYEKL are derived from the germline V gene. The trim is 4 bases for V and 2 bases for J, with a gap of 14 bases between the germline ends. The CDR3 starts with the cysteine, ends with the phenylalanine, and has 15 residues. The kept DNA is CDR3 alone, 45 bases in frame from the first base.

The source of the sample is a study of T cell repertoires in cytomegalovirus infection (dated by TCRdb to between 2018 and 2021). Background on the whole study: Peptide stimulations targeted recently identified HLA-C-restricted CMV epitopes, whose presentation resists viral immunomodulation, together with well-studied HLA-B-restricted epitopes. Donor HLA type was relevant to the analysis, because carriage of CMV infection together with the matching HLA type was indicated by public TCR beta signatures.

Summary of the overall study and its limitations: The ex vivo response was dominated by HLA-C-restricted CMV-specific TCR beta clonotypes, and the single most frequent clonotype in two of eight donors was supplied by these HLA-C-restricted clonotypes. In both this cohort and an independent cohort of some 350 donors, the cumulative frequency of public TCR beta family members distinguished carriers of CMV infection plus the relevant HLA type.

This sequence uses TRBV4-1 and TRBJ2-5; a tentative D match to TRBD2 spans 6 bases. The source was cultured PBMCs, collected from culture after CMV antigen stimulation. The TCR sequence derives from a human donor in good health (CMV status not recorded). Some clones in this sample may be carry-over from other donors' samples. The CDR3 sequence is CASSPANGGQETQYF. The bases read TGCGCCAGCAGCCCTGCGAATGGGGGGCAAGAGACCCAGTACTTC.